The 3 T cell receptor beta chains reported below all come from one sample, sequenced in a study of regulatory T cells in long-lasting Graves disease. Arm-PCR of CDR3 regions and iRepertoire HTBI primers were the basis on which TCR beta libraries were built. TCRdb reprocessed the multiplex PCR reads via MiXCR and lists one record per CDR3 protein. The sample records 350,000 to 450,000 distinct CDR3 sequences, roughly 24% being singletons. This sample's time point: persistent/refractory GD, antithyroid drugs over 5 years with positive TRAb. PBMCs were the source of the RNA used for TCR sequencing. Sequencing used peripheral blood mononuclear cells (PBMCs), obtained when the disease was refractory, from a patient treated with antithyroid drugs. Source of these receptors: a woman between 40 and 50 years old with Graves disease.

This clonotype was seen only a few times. Here the CDR3 DNA reads TGTGCCAGCAGTGAACAGGGGGCGATCACCGGGGAGCTGTTTTTT. It specifies CASSEQGAITGELFF. This chain connects TRBV2 to TRBJ2-2; 8 bases are a match to TRBD1. The CDR3 runs to 15 residues. Trimming cost V 2 bases and J 4 bases; bases outside gene matches: 3. The germline V gene has CDR1 SNHLY and CDR2 FYNNEI.

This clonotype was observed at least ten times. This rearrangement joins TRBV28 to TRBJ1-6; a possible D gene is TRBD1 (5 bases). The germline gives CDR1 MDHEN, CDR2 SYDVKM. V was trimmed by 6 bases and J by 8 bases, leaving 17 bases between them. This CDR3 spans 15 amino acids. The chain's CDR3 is CASSPPQGRYSPLHF. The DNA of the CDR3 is TGTGCCAGCAGCCCCCCGCAGGGCAGGTATTCACCCCTCCACTTT.

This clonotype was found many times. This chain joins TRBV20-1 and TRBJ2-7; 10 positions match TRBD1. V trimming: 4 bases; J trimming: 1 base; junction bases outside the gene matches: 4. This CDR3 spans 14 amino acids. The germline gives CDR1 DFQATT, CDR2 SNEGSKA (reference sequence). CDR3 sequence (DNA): TGCAGTGCTAAGGGACAGGGGATTTCCTACGAGCAGTACTTC. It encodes CSAKGQGISYEQYF.